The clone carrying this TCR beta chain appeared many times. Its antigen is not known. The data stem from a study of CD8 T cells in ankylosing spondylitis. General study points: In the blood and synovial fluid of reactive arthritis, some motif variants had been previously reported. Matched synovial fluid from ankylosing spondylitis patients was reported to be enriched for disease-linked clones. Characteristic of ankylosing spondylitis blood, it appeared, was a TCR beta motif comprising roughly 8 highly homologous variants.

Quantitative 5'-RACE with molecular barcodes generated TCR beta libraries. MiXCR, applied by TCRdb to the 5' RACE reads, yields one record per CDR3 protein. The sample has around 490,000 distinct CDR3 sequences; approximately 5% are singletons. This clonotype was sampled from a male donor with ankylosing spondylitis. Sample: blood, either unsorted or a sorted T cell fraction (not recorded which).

CDR3 in DNA: TGTGCCACCAGTGATCCAGGGAACACTGAAGCTTTCTTT. Its protein is CATSDPGNTEAFF. V and J are TRBV24-1 and TRBJ1-1; no clear D. Germline V gene sequence: CDR1 KGHDR, CDR2 SFDVKD. CDR3 size: 13 residues. V lost 3 bases and J lost 1, with 5 bases in between.